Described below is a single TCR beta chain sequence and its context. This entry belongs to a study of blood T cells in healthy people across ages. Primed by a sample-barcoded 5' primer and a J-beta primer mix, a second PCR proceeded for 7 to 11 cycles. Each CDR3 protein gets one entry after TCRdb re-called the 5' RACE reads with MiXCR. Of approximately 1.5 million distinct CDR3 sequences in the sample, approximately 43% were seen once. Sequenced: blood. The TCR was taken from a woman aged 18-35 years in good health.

CDR3 nucleotide sequence: TGTGCCAGCGCGGTCAAGCGGGCACCCTACGAGCAGTACTTC. It is translated as CASAVKRAPYEQYF. The chain joins TRBV21-1 to TRBJ2-7; the D call of TRBD2 is as the table states it, not checked on the DNA. TRBV21-1 is reported as a pseudogene. This CDR3 comprises 14 residues.